This T cell receptor beta chain was recovered during a study of Ad26.COV2.S vaccination and SARS-CoV-2 variants. The CDR3 covers 15 residues. The germline CDR1 and CDR2 sequences are MDHEN and SYDVKM. J was trimmed by 4 bases and V by 5 bases; bases with no gene match: 10. Comment on this clone: The antigen is unknown.

Findings of the study overall: There was reportedly substantial breadth in spike-specific CD8+ and CD4+ T cell responses after vaccination.

Method: immunoSEQ multiplex PCR; TCRdb's copy keeps in-frame clones and lacks some. This table has some 190,000 clones, around 88% appearing once. The sequencing here drew on peripheral blood, taken after recovery from COVID-19. The genes are TRBV28 and TRBJ1-1, with TRBD1 matching 7 bases. This TCR came from a human donor who had recovered from COVID-19. Here the CDR3 DNA reads TGTGCCAGCAGTCTATTACAGGGGTTGGGCACTGAAGCTTTCTTT. Residues: CASSLLQGLGTEAFF.